These T cell receptor beta chains were read from a single sample in a study of post-analysis software for immune sequencing data. TCRdb ran MiXCR on the PCR reads and lists one entry per CDR3 protein. Of hundreds of thousands of distinct CDR3 sequences in the sample, approximately 60% were seen once. Sequenced material: blood. The origin of the receptors is a girl between 2 and 10 years old with multiple sclerosis. The CDR3 runs from the conserved cysteine through the conserved F or W. The D gene is left open where the match is weak. Rows may omit the clone size; those that give it use once, few, many or a size class.

J gene	D gene	V gene	clone size	CDR3 protein	CDR3 DNA
TRBJ1-1	-	TRBV7-9	-	CASSLANREGLGTEAFF	TGTGCCAGCAGCTTAGCGAACAGGGAAGGACTGGGGACTGAAGCTTTCTTT
TRBJ2-3	TRBD2	TRBV20-1	-	CSASGRLAGTDTQYF	TGCAGTGCCAGTGGGAGGCTAGCGGGGACCGATACGCAGTATTTT
TRBJ2-3	TRBD1	TRBV27	-	CASSLFSRKGQARNDTQYF	TGTGCCAGCAGTTTATTCTCACGGAAGGGACAGGCACGAAATGATACGCAGTATTTT
TRBJ1-1	-	TRBV10-1	few	CASSIGRGEAFF	TGCGCCAGCAGTATTGGTAGGGGTGAAGCTTTCTTT
TRBJ2-7	-	TRBV10-3	-	CAISEGGLPYEQYF	TGTGCCATCAGTGAGGGTGGCTTACCCTACGAGCAGTACTTC
TRBJ1-1	TRBD1	TRBV12-3/TRBV12-4	-	CASSQYSRGLNTEAFF	TGTGCCAGCTCCCAGTACTCCAGGGGGTTGAACACTGAAGCTTTCTTT
TRBJ2-1	-	TRBV5-1	once	CASSLWDLSGDEQFF	TGCGCCAGCAGCTTGTGGGACCTCAGCGGCGATGAGCAGTTCTTC
TRBJ1-6	TRBD1	TRBV20-1	once	CSASNRDSNSPLHF	TGCAGTGCTAGTAACCGGGACAGTAATTCACCCCTCCACTTT
TRBJ2-1	-	TRBV6-6	few	CASKGLPVNEQFF	TGTGCCAGCAAGGGGCTCCCCGTCAATGAGCAGTTCTTC
TRBJ1-1	-	TRBV14	-	CASSQRGFNTEAFF	TGTGCCAGCAGCCAACGGGGATTTAACACTGAAGCTTTCTTT
TRBJ2-3	-	TRBV6-6	-	CASSTYGRSQDTQYF	TGTGCCAGCAGTACATACGGGAGAAGTCAAGATACGCAGTATTTT
TRBJ2-3	-	TRBV13	once	CASSLTDGTDTQYF	TGTGCCAGCAGCTTGACGGACGGCACAGATACGCAGTATTTT
TRBJ2-4	TRBD2	TRBV20-1	few	CSAIAGAKNIQYF	TGCAGTGCCATAGCGGGAGCCAAAAACATTCAGTACTTC
TRBJ2-1	TRBD2	TRBV20-1	-	CSASPAGADEQFF	TGCAGTGCTAGCCCAGCGGGAGCGGATGAGCAGTTCTTC
TRBJ2-3	-	TRBV12-3/TRBV12-4	few	CASSPWEASTDTQYF	TGTGCCAGCAGTCCGTGGGAGGCTAGCACAGATACGCAGTATTTT
TRBJ2-5	-	TRBV5-1	-	CASGPTGEETQYF	TGCGCCAGCGGACCAACAGGCGAGGAGACTCAGTACTTC
TRBJ1-6	TRBD1	TRBV7-2	-	CASSDTGATVHF	TGTGCCAGCAGCGACACAGGGGCGACGGTCCACTTT
TRBJ1-4	-	TRBV7-9	few	CASSLEGQTNEKLFF	TGTGCCAGCAGCTTAGAAGGGCAGACTAATGAAAAACTGTTTTTT
TRBJ2-7	TRBD1	TRBV15	-	CATSRAGGGSYEQYF	TGTGCCACCAGCAGAGCAGGGGGCGGCTCCTACGAGCAGTACTTC
TRBJ2-1	TRBD2	TRBV27	-	CASSRIAGENEQFF	TGTGCCAGCAGTCGAATAGCGGGAGAAAATGAGCAGTTCTTC
TRBJ2-7	-	TRBV20-1	-	CSATQGNYEQYF	TGCAGTGCCACACAGGGTAACTACGAGCAGTACTTC
TRBJ1-1	TRBD1	TRBV10-3	-	CAISESQMTGVDTEAFF	TGTGCCATCAGTGAGTCACAAATGACAGGGGTTGATACTGAAGCTTTCTTT
TRBJ2-1	TRBD1	TRBV5-5	-	CASSLGQGSYEQFF	TGTGCCAGCAGCTTGGGACAGGGATCCTACGAGCAGTTCTTC
TRBJ2-1	TRBD2	TRBV11-2	-	CASSLFGGGDHNEQFF	TGTGCCAGCAGCTTATTTGGCGGGGGGGACCACAATGAGCAGTTCTTC
TRBJ2-7	TRBD1	TRBV3-1	many	CASSQVGTGVYEQYF	TGTGCCAGCAGCCAAGTGGGGACAGGGGTCTACGAGCAGTACTTC
TRBJ2-3	-	TRBV20-1	-	CSASLREPTDTQYF	TGCAGTGCTAGTCTGCGGGAACCCACAGATACGCAGTATTTT
TRBJ1-6	TRBD1	TRBV4-2	-	CASSQDLTGNNSPLHF	TGTGCCAGCAGCCAAGACCTGACAGGGAATAATTCACCCCTCCACTTT
TRBJ1-5	-	TRBV20-1	-	CSATRGWDNQPQHF	TGCAGTGCCACACGGGGGTGGGACAATCAGCCCCAGCATTTT
TRBJ2-4	-	TRBV7-9	-	CASSSQLAKNIQYF	TGTGCCAGCAGCTCACAGCTAGCCAAAAACATTCAGTACTTC
TRBJ1-1	-	TRBV29-1	-	CSVPRTGNTEAFF	TGCAGCGTTCCAAGGACGGGGAACACTGAAGCTTTCTTT
TRBJ2-7	-	TRBV20-1	-	CSTNSRALPEQYF	TGCAGCACGAACTCTCGGGCCCTCCCCGAGCAGTACTTC
TRBJ2-7	-	TRBV20-1	-	CSARDPRTPSYEQYF	TGCAGTGCTAGAGATCCCAGGACCCCCTCCTACGAGCAGTACTTC
TRBJ1-2	-	TRBV20-1	-	CKCGGGDYGYTF	TGCAAATGCGGCGGGGGGGACTATGGCTACACCTTC
TRBJ2-7	-	TRBV5-1	-	CASRREGNEQYF	TGCGCCAGCAGACGAGAGGGGAATGAGCAGTACTTC
TRBJ1-4	TRBD1	TRBV7-2	-	CASSLFSWGTANEKLFF	TGTGCCAGCAGCCTGTTCAGCTGGGGGACAGCTAATGAAAAACTGTTTTTT
TRBJ1-1	-	TRBV20-1	-	CSASVAGGAFNEAFF	TGCAGTGCTAGCGTCGCTGGGGGCGCGTTTAATGAAGCTTTCTTT
TRBJ1-4	-	TRBV12-3/TRBV12-4	-	CASSLIGGDGEKLFF	TGTGCCAGCAGTTTGATCGGGGGGGATGGTGAAAAACTGTTTTTT
TRBJ2-7	-	TRBV5-5	-	CASSLKGWDEQYF	TGTGCCAGCAGCTTGAAAGGTTGGGACGAGCAGTACTTC
TRBJ2-1	TRBD2	TRBV5-1	-	CASSFGTSTGEQFF	TGCGCCAGCAGCTTTGGGACTAGCACCGGTGAGCAGTTCTTC
TRBJ2-7	TRBD1	TRBV12-3/TRBV12-4	-	CASSPGQGGQGIYEQYF	TGTGCCAGCAGTCCCGGACAGGGGGGACAAGGTATTTACGAGCAGTACTTC
TRBJ2-1	-	TRBV6-2/TRBV6-3	once	CASSLLQVEQFF	TGTGCCAGCAGCCTACTCCAGGTTGAGCAGTTCTTC
TRBJ1-5	-	TRBV7-8	few	CASKVGLGQPQHF	TGTGCCAGCAAGGTGGGGTTGGGCCAGCCCCAGCATTTT
TRBJ1-1	-	TRBV28	-	CASRTAGVEAFF	TGTGCCAGCCGAACAGCCGGGGTAGAAGCTTTCTTT
TRBJ2-1	-	TRBV20-1	-	CSAAFLGGEQFF	TGCAGTGCTGCCTTCCTTGGGGGTGAGCAGTTCTTC
TRBJ1-1	TRBD1	TRBV11-2	once	CASSPGGGVTEAFF	TGTGCCAGCAGCCCAGGGGGTGGGGTGACTGAAGCTTTCTTT
TRBJ2-1	-	TRBV7-9	-	CASSLMGGGQSSYNEQFF	TGTGCCAGCAGCTTAATGGGTGGAGGACAGAGCTCCTACAATGAGCAGTTCTTC
TRBJ1-1	TRBD1	TRBV20-1	-	CSAGPNTGGYTEAFF	TGCAGTGCTGGACCTAATACAGGGGGCTACACTGAAGCTTTCTTT
TRBJ1-1	-	TRBV20-1	-	CSASANGRDTEAFF	TGCAGTGCTAGCGCAAACGGCAGGGATACTGAAGCTTTCTTT
TRBJ1-4	-	TRBV27	-	CASSDYWVRGSAGEKLFF	TGTGCCAGCAGTGACTATTGGGTACGGGGTTCGGCGGGTGAAAAACTGTTTTTT
TRBJ2-1	-	TRBV24-1	-	CATSDNAYNEQFF	TGTGCCACCAGTGATAATGCATACAATGAGCAGTTCTTC
TRBJ2-1	-	TRBV20-1	-	CSASGREGDEQFF	TGCAGTGCTAGCGGGAGAGAAGGCGATGAGCAGTTCTTC
TRBJ2-1	-	TRBV10-1	-	CASSGRTHEQFF	TGCGCCAGCAGTGGCCGGACGCATGAGCAGTTCTTC
TRBJ2-6	-	TRBV4-3	-	CASSQESSGANVLTF	TGCGCCAGCAGCCAAGAAAGCTCTGGGGCCAACGTCCTGACTTTC